The text below deals with one TCR beta chain. The target antigen is unknown. These data belong to a study of T cells after posttransplantation cyclophosphamide. The CDR3 runs to 12 residues. Germline CDR1 reads SGHRS; CDR2 reads YFSETQ. The V gene end was trimmed by 6 bases and the J gene end by 5 bases; junction bases not matched to a gene: 4. Cyclophosphamide on days +3 and +4 followed busulfan-fludarabine conditioning and a marrow graft. Profiling relied on immunoSEQ multiplex PCR, and the TCRdb table lists in-frame clones only, not all of them. The table includes over 10,000 clones, roughly 2% detected once. General study points: Donor-recipient repertoire similarity was low at 1-2 months, rising over year one. Tissue-infiltrating T cells from skin or gut overlapped little with blood T cells. Recipient CMV seropositivity and CMV reactivation strongly tracked TRB clonality.

J is TRBJ2-5 and V is TRBV5-1; 7 nucleotides match TRBD2. This sequence was found in a male patient aged 25-45 years who received an allogeneic stem cell transplant from a related donor, was CMV-positive, and had no GVHD. A share of the T cells may be of graft donor origin. The sample here was PBMCs, taken after allogeneic stem cell transplant with posttransplant cyclophosphamide. The CDR3 spells CASTSGVETQYF. CDR3 in DNA: TGCGCCAGCACCAGCGGGGTTGAGACCCAGTACTTC. The entire variable domain, with the rest obtained from reference TRBV5-1 and TRBJ2-5, is as follows: KAGVTQTPRYLIKTRGQQVTLSCSPISGHRSVSWYQQTPGQGLQFLFEYFSETQRNKGNFPGRFSGRQFSNSRSEMNVSTLELGDSALYLCASTSGVETQYFGPGTRLLVL.